Shown below are 17 T cell receptor beta chains from a single sample sequenced in a study of PD-1 blockade in classical Hodgkin lymphoma. Brentuximab vedotin exposure varied, and every patient relapsed after autologous stem cell transplantation. Profiling relied on immunoSEQ multiplex PCR, and the TCRdb table lists in-frame clones only, not all of them. The sample includes 95,000 or so clones, approximately 80% of them seen just once. The sample here was peripheral blood mononuclear cells (PBMCs), taken at baseline. These receptors originate from a human donor with classical Hodgkin lymphoma.

This clone was detected a few times. V is TRBV5-1 and J is TRBJ1-4; possibly TRBD1 for D (5 bases). Germline V lookup: CDR1 SGHRS, CDR2 YFSETQ. Trimming cost V 0 bases and J 6 bases, with 9 bases left between them. The CDR3 sequence is 14 residues long. CDR3 loop: CASSLATADEKLFF. In nucleotides, the CDR3 is TGCGCCAGCAGCTTGGCGACAGCAGATGAAAAACTGTTTTTT. Supplemented by reference TRBV5-1 and TRBJ1-4, the full variable domain reads KAGVTQTPRYLIKTRGQQVTLSCSPISGHRSVSWYQQTPGQGLQFLFEYFSETQRNKGNFPGRFSGRQFSNSRSEMNVSTLELGDSALYLCASSLATADEKLFFGSGTQLSVL.

This clone was detected many times. The CDR3 region is CASSRDRVDTEAFF. The DNA for the CDR3 is TGTGCCAGCAGCCGGGACAGGGTGGACACTGAAGCTTTCTTT. The J gene is TRBJ1-1, the V gene TRBV5-6; 9 bases are shared with TRBD1. The germline CDR1 and CDR2 sequences are SGHDT and YYEEEE. This CDR3 comprises 14 residues. Trimming took 4 bases from V and 3 from J; bases not matched to a gene: 4. Supplemented by reference TRBV5-6 and TRBJ1-1, the full variable domain reads DAGVTQSPTHLIKTRGQQVTLRCSPKSGHDTVSWYQQALGQGPQFIFQYYEEEERQRGNFPDRFSGHQFPNYSSELNVNALLLGDSALYLCASSRDRVDTEAFFGQGTRLTVV.

J is TRBJ2-7 and V is TRBV11-2; 10 nucleotides align to TRBD1. There are 16 residues in the CDR3. CDR1 SGHAT and CDR2 FQNNGV come from the germline V gene. J was trimmed by 3 bases and V by 5 bases; bases with no gene match: 10. CDR3 nucleotide sequence: TGTGCCAGCAGCACCCTAGGGGGACAGGGGTACTACGAGCAGTACTTC. Its protein is CASSTLGGQGYYEQYF.

V is TRBV5-1 and J is TRBJ2-1, with D perhaps matching TRBD2 (6 bases). The CDR3 consists of 14 residues. Trimming stripped 0 bases from V and 8 bases from J, with 12 bases between. CDR1 and CDR2 (germline): SGHRS, YFSETQ. This chain's CDR3 is CASSLASEVDEQFF. The CDR3 nucleotides read TGCGCCAGCAGCTTGGCTAGCGAGGTAGATGAGCAGTTCTTC.

This clone has more than one count but fewer than ten. The V call is TRBV19, the J call TRBJ2-2, with 8 nucleotides matching TRBD2. Trimming removed 8 bases from V and 5 bases from J; junction bases left unmatched: 10. This CDR3 contains 15 residues. Germline V lookup: CDR1 LNHDA, CDR2 SQIVND (reference sequence). The CDR3 DNA reads as TGTGCCAGTTCGATGCGGGAGGTCGGGACCGGGGAGCTGTTTTTT. Residues: CASSMREVGTGELFF. Together with reference TRBV19 and TRBJ2-2, the CDR3 gives the full variable domain: DGGITQSPKYLFRKEGQNVTLSCEQNLNHDAMYWYRQDPGQGLRLIYYSQIVNDFQKGDIAEGYSVSREKKESFPLTVTSAQKNPTAFYLCASSMREVGTGELFFGEGSRLTVL.

V and J are TRBV23-1 and TRBJ1-1; D is possibly TRBD1 (6 bases). Being an ORF, TRBV23-1 has a function that is uncertain. V was cut by 2 bases and J by 2 bases, with 12 bases left in between. The CDR3 has 15 amino acids. The CDR3 DNA is TGCGCCAGCAGTCAAGGACAGCGAATAAACACTGAAGCTTTCTTT. Translating gives CASSQGQRINTEAFF.

The V gene is TRBV29-1, the J gene TRBJ2-3, with TRBD2 as a possible D gene (6 bases). Germline loops: CDR1 SQVTM, CDR2 ANQGSEA. With 4 bases removed from V and 1 base from J, the gap between germline ends came to 15 bases. CDR3 length equals 15 residues. DNA of the CDR3: TGCAGCGTTGCTAGAGCGGGTGTGGGCACAGATACGCAGTATTTT. Translating gives CSVARAGVGTDTQYF.

The V and J genes are TRBV10-3 and TRBJ2-1, with TRBD1 as a possible D gene (5 bases). V was pared by 5 bases and J by 8 bases, with 19 bases between. CDR1 and CDR2 (germline): ENHRY, SYGVKD. This CDR3 has 15 amino acids. CDR3 amino acids: CAISRGWAATDEQFF. The CDR3 region has the DNA TGTGCCATCAGTAGGGGATGGGCTGCGACGGATGAGCAGTTCTTC.

This rearrangement joins TRBV20-1 to TRBJ1-4; D uncertain. With 6 bases removed from V and 0 bases from J, the gap between germline ends came to 2 bases. This CDR3 is 11 amino acids long. Germline-derived CDR1 and CDR2 are DFQATT and SNEGSKA (reference sequence). Here the CDR3 DNA reads TGCAGTGCCCCAACTAATGAAAAACTGTTTTTT. Its protein product is CSAPTNEKLFF.

This clone showed up just a few times. This chain connects TRBV14 to TRBJ1-1; no definite D call. Germline V lookup: CDR1 SGHDN, CDR2 FVKESK. The CDR3 runs 11 residues. V was clipped by 3 bases and J by 7 bases, with 6 bases between them. The CDR3 is CASSQGFEAFF. CDR3 bases: TGTGCCAGCAGCCAGGGATTTGAAGCTTTCTTT.

The chain employs TRBV19 and TRBJ2-5, with TRBD2 matching 12 bases. This CDR3 region has 23 residues. Losses at the gene ends were 2 bases for V and 0 bases for J; bases not matched to a gene: 22. Germline V gives CDR1 LNHDA, CDR2 SQIVND (reference sequence). The CDR3 spells CASSITLFTGRLAGAAYQETQYF. In nucleotides, the CDR3 is TGTGCCAGTAGTATAACCCTATTCACGGGTCGACTAGCGGGGGCCGCCTACCAAGAGACCCAGTACTTC.

The chain has TRBV19 and TRBJ2-4; possibly TRBD2 for D (5 bases). Trimming left V 3 bases short and J 1 base short, with 19 bases between. Germline loops: CDR1 LNHDA, CDR2 SQIVND (reference sequence). The CDR3 has 18 amino acids. The DNA for the CDR3 is TGTGCCAGTAGTATGGGTGGGAGCCACCATAGGGCCAAAAACATTCAGTACTTC. Translation gives CASSMGGSHHRAKNIQYF.

The genes are TRBV5-4 and TRBJ2-7, with TRBD1 as a possible D gene (5 bases). CDR3 length: 16 amino acids. Per germline, CDR1 SGHNT and CDR2 YYREEE (reference sequence). Trimming removed 3 bases from V and 2 bases from J, with 18 bases in between. The CDR3 here is CASSSPKATATYEQYF. CDR3 nucleotides: TGTGCCAGCAGCTCCCCCAAGGCGACAGCTACCTACGAGCAGTACTTC.

The chain employs TRBV7-3 and TRBJ2-1; D is possibly TRBD2 (5 bases). The CDR3 runs to 14 residues. Germline V gene data show CDR1 as SGHTA and CDR2 as FQGTGA. Trimming shortened V by 5 bases and J by 10 bases, and 18 bases separated the two germline ends. As DNA, the CDR3 is TGTGCCAGCAGCCAAAACGGGATTGGGCAGGAGCAGTTCTTC. It codes for CASSQNGIGQEQFF.

The rearrangement joins TRBV11-2 to TRBJ1-4, with D hard to call. Germline V gene data show CDR1 as SGHAT and CDR2 as FQNNGV. The CDR3 has 13 amino acids. V lost 11 bases and J lost 8, with 18 bases in between. The CDR3 bases are TGTGCCTCCCGGCCCAGCTCGAGGGAAAAACTGTTTTTT. Amino acid sequence: CASRPSSREKLFF.

The V and J genes are TRBV27 and TRBJ2-7; possibly TRBD2 for D (6 bases). V was pared by 5 bases and J by 7 bases, with 18 bases between. The CDR3 sequence is 14 residues long. In germline, CDR1 is MNHEY, CDR2 SMNVEV (reference sequence). CDR3 sequence: CASSRVGGGEEQYF. CDR3 nucleotides: TGTGCCAGCAGTAGAGTCGGGGGAGGAGAAGAGCAGTACTTC.

This chain links TRBV7-9 with TRBJ2-3; the match to TRBD2 covers 13 bases. This CDR3 has 19 residues. Looked up from germline, CDR1 is SEHNR and CDR2 is FQNEAQ (reference sequence). With V trimmed by 2 bases and J by 2 bases, 10 bases remained unmatched. DNA of the CDR3: TGTGCCAGCAGCTTATATGGGACTAGCGGGGCCTCGTCCACAGATACGCAGTATTTT. Translation: CASSLYGTSGASSTDTQYF.